The T cell receptor (beta chain) under discussion was sequenced for a study of shared clonotypes between healthy human individuals. Trimming removed 4 bases from V and 0 bases from J, with 21 bases in between. CDR1 and CDR2 (germline): SGHVS, FQNEAQ. The CDR3 sequence is 19 residues long. Assay: immunoSEQ multiplex PCR; the TCRdb copy retains only in-frame clones and omits some. This repertoire shows roughly 1.5 million clones, approximately 98% found once; its top ten account for approximately 0.45%. The sample consisted of naive CD4+ T cells sorted from blood. Subset in this sample: CD45RA+ positively selected. The clonotype was recovered from a man aged 25-45 years in good health. The V gene is TRBV7-8, the J gene TRBJ1-4; no firm D call. CDR3 DNA: TGTGCCAGCAGCTCAGTAGGCTTACGGACGGTGGCAACTAATGAAAAACTGTTTTTT. As protein: CASSSVGLRTVATNEKLFF.